A single TCR beta chain is shown here with its context. These data originate in a study of T cells expressing NK-cell markers. The CDR3 length is 13 residues. For each CDR3 protein, TCRdb gives one entry from its re-call of the 5' RACE reads, without DNA. The sample includes 130,000 to 150,000 distinct CDR3 sequences. The sequence came from a man between 18 and 35 years old in good health. This sequence joins TRBV21-1 and TRBJ1-1; TCRdb selects TRBD1, and the lack of DNA leaves this call unchecked. TRBV21-1 is reported as a pseudogene. Sample: blood T cells: a sorted CD56 or NKG2C T cell subset, CD4+ or CD8+ T cells, or bulk PBMC T cells (not recorded which). The CDR3 sequence is CASTAPGDTEAFF.